Below are 13 T cell receptor beta chains sequenced from a single sample in a study of shared clonotypes between healthy human individuals. TCRdb keeps only in-frame clones here, not all; method: immunoSEQ multiplex PCR. The data contain approximately 720,000 clones, about 78% of them singletons. Sequenced: memory CD4+ T cells sorted from blood. Subset indicated: CD45RA-negative fraction. The receptors here all came from a woman aged 30 to 39 in good health.

The CDR3 DNA reads TGTGCCATCAGTGAGTCTTCCGGGCGGCAGACCCAGTACTTC. It specifies CAISESSGRQTQYF. V is TRBV10-3 and J is TRBJ2-5; D remains ambiguous. V was trimmed by 0 bases and J by 6 bases, leaving 11 bases between them. This CDR3 contains 14 residues. CDR1 ENHRY and CDR2 SYGVKD come from the germline V gene.

The chain recombines TRBV6-1 with TRBJ2-7, with a possible D match to TRBD1 (7 bases). Per germline, CDR1 MNHNS and CDR2 SASEGT. Trimming removed 6 bases at V and 4 bases at J, with 13 bases between. The CDR3 is 13 residues long. This chain's CDR3 is CASSLRGRYEQYF. The CDR3 DNA reads as TGTGCCAGCAGCCTCAGGGGGAGGTACGAGCAGTACTTC.

This clone was counted a few times. The V and J genes are TRBV4-2 and TRBJ2-2; weak D call: TRBD2 (6 bases). CDR1 is LGHNA, CDR2 YNFKEQ, per germline. The CDR3 length is 18 residues. V lost 1 base and J lost 3, with 18 bases in between. In nucleotides, the CDR3 is TGTGCCAGCAGCCAAGCGGTCCGGGGGACGCTGGACACCGGGGAGCTGTTTTTT. This translates into CASSQAVRGTLDTGELFF.

The chain links TRBV11-2 to TRBJ2-5; 7 bases fit TRBD1. CDR3 length equals 17 residues. The germline CDR1 and CDR2 sequences are SGHAT and FQNNGV. Trimming took 0 bases from V and 6 from J; bases not matched to a gene: 13. Here the CDR3 DNA reads TGTGCCAGCAGCTTAGAACCGGGGACAGTGCCCCCGAAGACCCAGTACTTC. It codes for CASSLEPGTVPPKTQYF.

The chain uses TRBV5-4 and TRBJ2-5; D gene ambiguous. This CDR3 region has 14 residues. Trimming pared 1 base from V and 2 bases from J, leaving 9 bases between. CDR1 SGHNT and CDR2 YYREEE come from the germline V gene (reference sequence). CDR3 residues: CASSLSVSQETQYF. The DNA for the CDR3 is TGTGCCAGCAGCTTGTCGGTCAGTCAAGAGACCCAGTACTTC.

The rearrangement joins TRBV10-1 to TRBJ2-7, with D uncertain. V lost 8 bases and J 4 bases, leaving 18 bases between the germline ends. Germline V gives CDR1 WNHNN, CDR2 SYGVQD (reference sequence). The CDR3 is made up of 14 amino acids. The CDR3 DNA reads TGCGCCAGCGAGAGGAGTGACACGGTATACGAGCAGTACTTC. Protein: CASERSDTVYEQYF.

This clone was recorded a few times. The V gene is TRBV27, the J gene TRBJ2-3; D tentatively fits TRBD1 or TRBD2 (6 bases each). The V gene's germline CDR1 is MNHEY and CDR2 SMNVEV (reference sequence). The CDR3 covers 17 residues. V was pared by 3 bases and J by 2 bases, with 18 bases between. CDR3 protein: CASSFSLAPGATDTQYF. The CDR3, as DNA: TGTGCCAGCAGTTTTTCTTTGGCGCCGGGGGCCACAGATACGCAGTATTTT.

The V gene is TRBV27, the J gene TRBJ2-2; 10 nucleotides agree with TRBD2. The CDR3 runs to 17 residues. V gave up 6 bases and J gave up 2 bases; unmatched junction bases: 9. Germline CDR1 and CDR2: MNHEY and SMNVEV (reference sequence). Here the CDR3 reads CASRPLLAGDNTGELFF. The CDR3 nucleotides read TGTGCCAGCAGACCTCTGCTAGCGGGAGATAACACCGGGGAGCTGTTTTTT.

J is TRBJ2-2 and V is TRBV5-1; the match to TRBD2 covers 10 bases. This CDR3 spans 15 amino acids. Germline lookup yields CDR1 SGHRS and CDR2 YFSETQ. Trimming took 3 bases from V and 6 from J; bases not matched to a gene: 5. The CDR3, as DNA: TGCGCCAGCAGCTGGGCTAGCGGGAGTTCCGGGGAGCTGTTTTTT. Translating gives CASSWASGSSGELFF.

As regards this clone: Within the sample, other DNA sequences also encode this same CDR3. J is TRBJ1-5 and V is TRBV15; D uncertain. The germline V and J ends were trimmed by 0 bases and 4 bases, with 7 bases remaining between them. This CDR3 comprises 14 residues. Germline CDR1 LNHNV, CDR2 YYDKDF (reference sequence). CDR3 DNA: TGTGCCACCAGCAGAGATACCGGTAATCAGCCCCAGCATTTT. Amino acid sequence: CATSRDTGNQPQHF.

Only one count was recorded for this clone. Other DNA sequences in this specimen translate into the identical CDR3. J is TRBJ2-3 and V is TRBV2; 11 bases are shared with TRBD2. Looked up from germline, CDR1 is SNHLY and CDR2 is FYNNEI. This CDR3 has 15 residues. V was pared by 2 bases and J by 6 bases, with 4 bases of the junction left unmatched. CDR3 bases: TGTGCCAGCAGTGAACTAGCGGGAGGTTTTGATACGCAGTATTTT. This encodes CASSELAGGFDTQYF.

The CDR3 nucleotides read TGTGCCAGCAGGGGGACAGCGAACACTGAAGCTTTCTTT. It yields the protein CASRGTANTEAFF. The chain employs TRBV7-8 and TRBJ1-1; 7 nucleotides align to TRBD1. Germline CDR1 and CDR2: SGHVS and FQNEAQ. The CDR3 totals 13 residues. V trimming: 6 bases; J trimming: 1 base; junction bases outside the gene matches: 2.

This chain uses TRBV28 with TRBJ2-7; weak D call: TRBD2 (6 bases). Germline V CDR1 and CDR2: MDHEN, SYDVKM. The CDR3 sequence is 14 residues long. Trimming took 3 bases from V and 1 from J, leaving 10 bases between them. CDR3 DNA sequence: TGTGCCAGCAGTTTGACGGGGGAGTCCTACGAGCAGTACTTC. Translation: CASSLTGESYEQYF.